This TCR beta chain was sequenced in a study of vaccination and CD4 T cells after COVID-19. Notes on the study in general: Looking at convalescent patients, a median around 89% of reactive clones were present only post-vaccination. The great majority, 304 of 307 vaccine-specific clones, proved spike mono-reactive in convalescent patients. Although the median of SARS-CoV-2-reactive clonotypes rose from around 19 to 38, the change was not significant.

Sequenced with the Oncomine TCR Beta short-read assay was DNA taken from cultured CD4+ T cells. Cultured CD4+ T cells were the source of extracted genomic DNA. TCRdb redid the calling of the PCR reads with MiXCR, one entry per CDR3 protein. Of tens of thousands of distinct CDR3 sequences in the sample, 43% are singletons; the top ten hold just under 5%. Germline values: CDR1 SGHTA, CDR2 FQGNSA. The CDR3 covers 14 residues. V was trimmed by 5 bases and J by 0 bases, leaving 9 bases between them. Time point here: late sampling 161 to 241 days after vaccination in three convalescent patients. The sample's treatment: 10-day PBMC culture with coronavirus spike peptide pools or control peptides (ViraFEST assay). This clonotype turned up a few times. Its antigen is still unknown.

The source material was CD4+ T cells from blood, cultured in vitro, sampled about 7 months after SARS-CoV-2 vaccination. The TCR originated in a human donor who had recovered from COVID-19. The chain joins TRBV7-2 to TRBJ2-3, with D possibly being TRBD1 (5 bases). CDR3 coding DNA: TGTGCCAGCAGCACGCGACAGAGCACAGATACGCAGTATTTT. Its protein product is CASSTRQSTDTQYF. The whole variable domain, remainder taken from reference TRBV7-2 and TRBJ2-3, is GAGVSQSPSNKVTEKGKDVELRCDPISGHTALYWYRQSLGQGLEFLIYFQGNSAPDKSGLPSDRFSAERTGGSVSTLTIQRTQQEDSAVYLCASSTRQSTDTQYFGPGTRLTVL.